The source of this T cell receptor beta chain is a study of T-cell reconstitution after alpha-beta-depleted transplantation in children. Remarks on this clonotype: Its antigen is not identified.

Trimming removed 6 bases from V and 0 bases from J, with 17 bases in between. The CDR3 is 15 residues long. Looked up from germline, CDR1 is DFQATT and CDR2 is SNEGSKA (reference sequence). Study findings and constraints: When one year had passed after transplant, most T-cell counts and diversity came from newly produced T cells.

As it was prepared, the TCRbeta library received unique molecular identifiers. One entry per CDR3 protein results from TCRdb running MiXCR on the PCR reads. This table has about 200,000 distinct CDR3 sequences, roughly 6.6% appearing once. The chain combines TRBV20-1 with TRBJ1-1; possible D gene TRBD1, 6 bases. The source of this sequence is a boy younger than 10 with acute lymphoblastic leukemia, due to receive a stem cell transplant. Specimen: PBMCs, collected before TCRalphabeta/CD19-depleted stem cell transplant. CDR3 DNA sequence: TGCAGTGCCGGAGACAGGCGGAGAGTGAACACTGAAGCTTTCTTT. Translating gives CSAGDRRRVNTEAFF.